The 28 T cell receptor beta chains reported below all come from one sample, sequenced in a study of T cells in pancreatic ductal adenocarcinoma. Profiled with immunoSEQ multiplex PCR; TCRdb holds only in-frame clones, not every one. The sample records about 4,600 clones, approximately 73% being singletons. No neoadjuvant therapy was given to the selected pancreatic ductal adenocarcinoma patients before their surgery. Input material: pancreatic tumor tissue. The source is a human donor with pancreatic ductal adenocarcinoma.

This clone was counted a few times. The chain uses TRBV27 and TRBJ1-2; the match to TRBD1 covers 7 bases. The trim removed 8 bases at V and 5 bases at J, leaving 8 bases unmatched. Germline CDR1 reads MNHEY; CDR2 reads SMNVEV (reference sequence). This CDR3 has 13 amino acids. The CDR3, as DNA: TGTGCCAGCCAAGCGGCAGGGGGTTATGGCTACACCTTC. Protein: CASQAAGGYGYTF.

The V and J genes are TRBV4-1 and TRBJ1-1; D call uncertain. The V end lost 0 bases, the J end lost 5 bases, and 7 bases lay between the germline ends. The CDR3 totals 13 residues. Germline assignment: CDR1 MGHRA and CDR2 YSYEKL. CDR3 nucleotide sequence: TGCGCCAGCAGCCAAGAGCAGAGGACTGAAGCTTTCTTT. Translating gives CASSQEQRTEAFF.

V and J are TRBV5-4 and TRBJ1-3, with 7 bases aligning to TRBD1. The CDR3 length is 17 residues. Per the germline V gene, CDR1 is SGHNT and CDR2 is YYREEE (reference sequence). The J segment lost 0 bases and the V segment lost 0 bases, leaving 6 bases of the junction unmatched. The CDR3 loop is CASSLATWDSSGNTIYF. In nucleotides, the CDR3 is TGTGCCAGCAGCTTGGCAACTTGGGACAGCTCTGGAAACACCATATATTTT.

By frequency in the sample, this clone is medium-sized. The gene calls are TRBV5-1 and TRBJ1-2; 8 nucleotides match TRBD1. The CDR3 contains 16 residues. Germline CDR1 SGHRS, CDR2 YFSETQ. V trimming: 1 base; J trimming: 5 bases; junction bases outside the gene matches: 10. The CDR3, as DNA: TGCGCCAGCAGCTTGAGTAGTCCAGGGGGCGGTTATGGCTACACCTTC. This translates into CASSLSSPGGGYGYTF.

The gene calls are TRBV30 and TRBJ1-5; 9 bases are a match to TRBD1. CDR1 GTSNPN and CDR2 SVGIG come from the germline V gene (reference sequence). The ends lost 1 base at V and 7 bases at J; junction bases unmatched: 2. The CDR3 length is 13 residues. In DNA, the CDR3 is TGTGCCTGGAGTGCACAGGGGGCACAGCCCCAGCATTTT. Its protein product is CAWSAQGAQPQHF.

V gene TRBV19 combines with J gene TRBJ2-5; 9 nucleotides agree with TRBD1. CDR3 length: 14 residues. Looked up from germline, CDR1 is LNHDA and CDR2 is SQIVND (reference sequence). The V and J ends lost 5 bases and 7 bases, in that order; junction bases with no gene match: 8. CDR3 coding DNA: TGTGCCAGTAGTCTTAGACAGGGGGTGGGGACCCAGTACTTC. Amino acids: CASSLRQGVGTQYF.

Sample share makes this clone medium-sized. The chain combines TRBV5-1 with TRBJ1-1, with unresolved D. The CDR3 has 15 residues. Germline assignment: CDR1 SGHRS and CDR2 YFSETQ. Between the trimmed V and J ends, which lost 4 bases and 4 bases, there was a span of 17 bases. This CDR3 is CASSPGGGLSTEAFF. In nucleotides, the CDR3 is TGCGCCAGCAGCCCCGGTGGAGGTTTGTCCACTGAAGCTTTCTTT.

The rearrangement uses TRBV10-3 and TRBJ1-5; weak D call: TRBD1 (6 bases). CDR1 is ENHRY and CDR2 is SYGVKD in the germline V gene. This CDR3 comprises 16 residues. Trimming stripped 7 bases from V and 0 bases from J, with 16 bases between. CDR3 bases: TGTGCCATCAAGCAGGGGCCCACTCATAGCAATCAGCCCCAGCATTTT. Translation gives CAIKQGPTHSNQPQHF.

This chain connects TRBV5-1 to TRBJ2-5, with D possibly called TRBD1 or TRBD2 (5 bases each). V was trimmed by 2 bases and J by 2 bases, leaving 10 bases between them. The CDR3 is made up of 14 amino acids. From germline, CDR1 is SGHRS and CDR2 YFSETQ. The CDR3 coding sequence is TGCGCCAGCAGCTTTTTTGGGGGTCAAGAGACCCAGTACTTC. Amino acids: CASSFFGGQETQYF.

The V and J genes are TRBV18 and TRBJ2-5, with D unresolved. The CDR3 runs 13 residues. V dropped 2 bases and J dropped 0 bases, with 4 bases sitting between them. Germline V gene lookup returns CDR1 KGHSH and CDR2 LQKENI. CDR3 nucleotides: TGTGCCAGCTCACCAGGCCACCAAGAGACCCAGTACTTC. Protein: CASSPGHQETQYF.

This chain joins TRBV12-5 and TRBJ1-2; D call uncertain. Trimming shortened V by 3 bases and J by 8 bases, and 16 bases separated the two germline ends. The germline gives CDR1 LGHNT, CDR2 FRNRAP. CDR3 length: 14 amino acids. The CDR3, as DNA: TGTGCTAGTGGTTTAGATGCGGGGTACCAGGGCTACACCTTC. Residues: CASGLDAGYQGYTF.

The sample holds a few counts of this clone. V and J are TRBV6-1 and TRBJ1-5; D may be TRBD1 (5 bases). The CDR3 has 15 residues. Germline V gives CDR1 MNHNS, CDR2 SASEGT. Trimming took off 4 bases at V and 2 bases at J, with 12 bases between the two ends. The CDR3 region is CASSAGGGGNQPQHF. For the CDR3, the DNA is TGTGCCAGCAGTGCCGGCGGGGGGGGCAATCAGCCCCAGCATTTT.

This clone was seen a few times. The chain uses TRBV28 and TRBJ1-1; possibly TRBD1 for D (6 bases). CDR3 size: 14 residues. V lost 5 bases and J lost 1, with 11 bases in between. Germline V gene sequence: CDR1 MDHEN, CDR2 SYDVKM. The CDR3 loop is CASSPYRANTEAFF. The CDR3 nucleotides read TGTGCCAGCAGTCCCTACAGGGCGAACACTGAAGCTTTCTTT. Based on the CDR3 plus reference TRBV28 and TRBJ1-1, the full variable domain is DVKVTQSSRYLVKRTGEKVFLECVQDMDHENMFWYRQDPGLGLRLIYFSYDVKMKEKGDIPEGYSVSREKKERFSLILESASTNQTSMYLCASSPYRANTEAFFGQGTRLTVV.

The chain has TRBV6-1 and TRBJ1-2; TRBD1 is a possible D gene (5 bases). Germline V gene sequence: CDR1 MNHNS, CDR2 SASEGT. The V gene lost 7 bases and the J gene lost 8 bases, with 14 bases spanning the gap. The CDR3 spans 12 residues. The CDR3 loop is CASNSAGEGYTF. The CDR3 DNA is TGTGCCAGCAATTCCGCGGGGGAGGGCTACACCTTC.

The rearrangement links TRBV27 to TRBJ2-1; weak D call: TRBD1 (6 bases). The germline gives CDR1 MNHEY, CDR2 SMNVEV (reference sequence). This CDR3 comprises 13 residues. V lost 1 base and J lost 10, with 11 bases in between. DNA for the CDR3: TGTGCCAGCAGTTTATTGCGTGGGGGCGAGCAGTTCTTC. It translates to CASSLLRGGEQFF.

This clone showed up just once. This sequence joins TRBV5-1 and TRBJ2-7; D not certain. The germline CDR1 and CDR2 sequences are SGHRS and YFSETQ. Trimming cost V 2 bases and J 6 bases, with 9 bases left between them. The CDR3 length is 12 residues. The chain's CDR3 is CASSFIEAEQYF. The CDR3 nucleotides read TGCGCCAGCAGCTTTATAGAGGCCGAGCAGTACTTC. The whole variable domain, remainder taken from reference TRBV5-1 and TRBJ2-7, is KAGVTQTPRYLIKTRGQQVTLSCSPISGHRSVSWYQQTPGQGLQFLFEYFSETQRNKGNFPGRFSGRQFSNSRSEMNVSTLELGDSALYLCASSFIEAEQYFGPGTRLTVT.

The chain links TRBV6-4 to TRBJ2-3; D unresolved. The ends were cut back, 7 bases at V and 2 bases at J, with 16 bases in the middle. From germline, CDR1 is MRHNA and CDR2 SNTAGT. The CDR3 sequence is 15 residues long. The DNA for the CDR3 is TGTGCCAGCAAATCGTGGTCCCCCCCCACAGATACGCAGTATTTT. As protein: CASKSWSPPTDTQYF.

This clone is classed as medium-sized (0.01 to 0.1%). V gene TRBV19 combines with J gene TRBJ2-2; a possible D gene is TRBD1 (5 bases). The CDR3 sequence is 14 residues long. Trimming removed 7 bases from V and 6 bases from J, with 15 bases in between. Germline CDR1 and CDR2: LNHDA and SQIVND (reference sequence). CDR3 sequence: CASIRTYPPGELFF. The DNA for the CDR3 is TGTGCCAGTATTCGGACATATCCCCCCGGGGAGCTGTTTTTT.

This clone was seen once. This chain joins TRBV11-2 and TRBJ2-5; the D is unclear. Near its end, the DNA agrees better with TRBJ2-7, so the J call may be wrong. The CDR3 spans 15 residues. Germline values: CDR1 SGHAT, CDR2 FQNNGV. CDR3 nucleotides: TGTGCCAGCAGCTTAGAAAGACTGGCACTCTACGAGCAGTACTTC. Translated: CASSLERLALYEQYF.

The CDR3 DNA reads as TGTGCCAGCAGCTTAGATAGTTCTCACACTGAAGCTTTCTTT. Protein sequence: CASSLDSSHTEAFF. The V and J genes are TRBV7-9 and TRBJ1-1; D call uncertain. The V end was cut by 1 base, the J end by 3 bases, with 9 bases between. Germline CDR1 SEHNR, CDR2 FQNEAQ (reference sequence). This CDR3 comprises 14 residues.

This clone was seen only a few times. J is TRBJ1-4 and V is TRBV6-4; D possibly corresponds to TRBD1 (5 bases). The CDR3 spans 14 residues. Germline V gene data show CDR1 as MRHNA and CDR2 as SNTAGT. The V end was cut by 3 bases, the J end by 10 bases, with 15 bases between. For the CDR3, the DNA is TGTGCCAGCAGTGAAAACCCAGGGAGGGGAAAACTGTTTTTT. This translates into CASSENPGRGKLFF.

J is TRBJ2-1 and V is TRBV11-2; 8 positions match TRBD2. The length of the CDR3 is 13 residues. Germline trimming cut 1 base from V and 9 bases from J; bases unmatched to any gene: 2. CDR1 and CDR2 from the germline V gene are SGHAT and FQNNGV. The DNA for the CDR3 is TGTGCCAGCAGCTTAGCGGGAGGGGTTGAGCAGTTCTTC. Translation: CASSLAGGVEQFF.

This clone has just a few counts. The chain joins TRBV7-2 to TRBJ2-7; D gene unclear. Germline CDR1 is SGHTA and CDR2 is FQGNSA. V was shortened by 5 bases and J by 6 bases, with 11 bases between the two germline ends. The CDR3 spans 12 residues. CDR3 region: CASSIRWGEQYF. CDR3 DNA: TGTGCCAGCAGCATCCGGTGGGGCGAGCAGTACTTC. Full variable domain (rest looked up from reference TRBV7-2 and TRBJ2-7): GAGVSQSPSNKVTEKGKDVELRCDPISGHTALYWYRQSLGQGLEFLIYFQGNSAPDKSGLPSDRFSAERTGGSVSTLTIQRTQQEDSAVYLCASSIRWGEQYFGPGTRLTVT.

The rearrangement joins TRBV2 to TRBJ1-3; maybe TRBD1 (6 bases). Trimming removed 4 bases from V and 0 bases from J, with 10 bases in between. Germline V gene lookup returns CDR1 SNHLY and CDR2 FYNNEI. The length of the CDR3 is 15 residues. CDR3 protein: CASSGDRISGNTIYF. Here the CDR3 DNA reads TGTGCCAGCAGTGGAGACAGGATCTCTGGAAACACCATATATTTT.

This chain links TRBV28 with TRBJ2-1, with TRBD1 identical over 9 bases. With V trimmed by 0 bases and J by 4 bases, 4 bases remained unmatched. The CDR3 consists of 16 residues. Germline CDR1 is MDHEN and CDR2 is SYDVKM. The CDR3 bases are TGTGCCAGCAGTTTATGGGGGACAGGGCGATACAATGAGCAGTTCTTC. Protein sequence: CASSLWGTGRYNEQFF.

The CDR3 sequence is CASSLATGVETQYF. CDR3 bases: TGCGCCAGCAGCTTGGCGACAGGGGTGGAGACCCAGTACTTC. The J gene is TRBJ2-5, the V gene TRBV5-1, with 8 bases identical to TRBD1. Germline trimming cut 0 bases from V and 5 bases from J; bases unmatched to any gene: 3. The CDR3 length is 14 residues. Germline CDR1 SGHRS, CDR2 YFSETQ.

The V call is TRBV9, the J call TRBJ1-4; tentative D call: TRBD1 (6 bases). The CDR3 spans 15 residues. The V end was cut by 1 base, the J end by 6 bases, with 13 bases between. The germline CDR1 and CDR2 sequences are SGDLS and YYNGEE. The CDR3 bases are TGTGCCAGCAGCGTATGGGGACAAGGACATGAAAAACTGTTTTTT. Residues: CASSVWGQGHEKLFF.

The chain recombines TRBV7-2 with TRBJ2-7, with D uncertain. V was shortened by 6 bases and J by 0 bases, with 9 bases between the two germline ends. Germline V gene lookup returns CDR1 SGHTA and CDR2 FQGNSA. This CDR3 has 13 amino acids. In DNA form, the CDR3 reads TGTGCCAGCAGTTTGTGGCCCTCCTACGAGCAGTACTTC. Encoded protein: CASSLWPSYEQYF.